The T cell receptor (beta chain) described here comes from a study of spatial heterogeneity in lung cancer. At the level of the study: Detected sequences consistently included more beta-chain ones than alpha-chain ones. The study's findings and limits: Expanded intratumoral alpha and beta TCR counts tracked tumor mutation counts.

Each CDR3 protein is one row after TCRdb ran MiXCR on the 5' RACE reads. Of around 13,000 distinct CDR3 sequences in the sample, over 6.5% were seen once. The CDR3 loop spans 14 amino acids. Deletions cut 5 bases from V and 8 bases from J, with 16 bases between. This clonotype is labeled as medium-sized (0.01 to 0.1%). Its antigen is as yet unknown. Time point denoted: sample taken at primary tumor resection. The chain recombines TRBV12-3 or TRBV12-4 with TRBJ1-3, with D perhaps TRBD1 (5 bases). This specimen consisted of lung tumor tissue, obtained at surgery. This TCR was sampled from a female donor with early-stage non-small cell lung cancer. The CDR3 DNA sequence: TGTGCCAGCAGTCCGCGGGACCGCCTGGACACCATATATTTT. Encoded protein: CASSPRDRLDTIYF.